The next 18 T cell receptor beta chains were all read from a single sample in a study of Graves' ophthalmopathy and Graves' hyperthyroidism. Amplification targeted the TCR beta CDR3 regions, with RNA transcripts as the source material. First-round RT-PCR relied on HTBI primers, and a second-round multiplex PCR came next. Using its own MiXCR run on the multiplex PCR reads, TCRdb lists one record per CDR3 protein. The sample holds some 250,000 distinct CDR3 sequences, around 42% seen once. Sequencing was carried out using peripheral blood. The source is an adult man with Graves' ophthalmopathy.

A single count supports this clonotype. The chain is built from TRBV4-3 and TRBJ2-7; tentative D call: TRBD1 (6 bases). With 1 base removed from V and 3 bases from J, the gap between germline ends came to 16 bases. Germline lookup yields CDR1 LGHNA and CDR2 YSLEER. This CDR3 region has 16 residues. The CDR3 reads CASSQGVDSRVYEQYF. CDR3 bases: TGCGCCAGCAGCCAAGGAGTGGACAGCCGAGTCTACGAGCAGTACTTC.

CDR3 loop: CASSLNRATEAFF. The CDR3 DNA sequence: TGCGCCAGCAGCCTGAACAGGGCCACTGAAGCTTTCTTT. This chain links TRBV5-1 with TRBJ1-1, with D maybe TRBD1 (6 bases). The CDR3 contains 13 residues. Germline CDR1 reads SGHRS; CDR2 reads YFSETQ. V gave up 4 bases and J gave up 4 bases, with 11 bases separating them.

J is TRBJ1-1 and V is TRBV6-1; no clear D gene. Germline V CDR1 and CDR2: MNHNS, SASEGT. The germline V and J ends were trimmed by 7 bases and 5 bases, with 14 bases remaining between them. This CDR3 has 13 residues. The CDR3 nucleotides read TGTGCCAGCACCTCAGATTTGGAAACTGAAGCTTTCTTT. Its protein product is CASTSDLETEAFF.

This clonotype has more than one count but fewer than ten. The V gene is TRBV10-1, the J gene TRBJ1-1, with D possibly being TRBD1 (5 bases). Germline V gene sequence: CDR1 WNHNN, CDR2 SYGVQD (reference sequence). Trimming cost V 4 bases and J 10 bases, with 22 bases left between them. The CDR3 is 15 amino acids. The CDR3 coding sequence is TGCGCCAGCAGTGGGAACCTCGGGGCAGTACATGGAGCTTTCTTT. This translates into CASSGNLGAVHGAFF.

The chain joins TRBV5-8 to TRBJ1-2; D gene uncertain. Germline loops: CDR1 SGHTS, CDR2 YDEGEE. Trimming took 8 bases from V and 4 from J, leaving 15 bases between them. The CDR3 totals 13 residues. The CDR3 reads CASGGELSYGYTF. CDR3 coding DNA: TGTGCCAGTGGTGGGGAGCTAAGCTATGGCTACACCTTC.

This clonotype showed up many times. The chain has TRBV12-3 or TRBV12-4 and TRBJ2-7, with D perhaps matching TRBD1 (6 bases). Trimming removed 6 bases from V and 2 bases from J, with 11 bases in between. The length of the CDR3 is 13 residues. The CDR3 bases are TGTGCCAGCAGGTATGGACAGACCTACGAGCAGTACTTC. Encoded protein: CASRYGQTYEQYF.

The gene calls are TRBV9 and TRBJ2-2; no reliable D call. The germline V and J ends were trimmed by 6 bases and 4 bases, with 10 bases remaining between them. This CDR3 is 13 amino acids long. The germline gives CDR1 SGDLS, CDR2 YYNGEE. The CDR3, as DNA: TGTGCCAGCACCGAGTCCGGCACCGGGGAGCTGTTTTTT. Protein product: CASTESGTGELFF.

This clonotype was observed a handful of times. One end of the junction does not line up with germline, which may come from a read error. This chain links TRBV20-1 with TRBJ1-5; tentative D call: TRBD1 (5 bases). Germline values: CDR1 DFQATT, CDR2 SNEGSKA (reference sequence). The CDR3 has 16 amino acids. The CDR3 region is CSARDYRKYSNQPQHF. The CDR3 DNA is TGCAGTGCTCGAGATTACAGGAAATATAGCAATCAGCCCCAGCATTTT.

This clonotype showed up just a few times. J is TRBJ1-2 and V is TRBV29-1, with TRBD1 identical over 12 bases. The J segment lost 2 bases and the V segment lost 6 bases, leaving 7 bases of the junction unmatched. CDR1 is SQVTM and CDR2 is ANQGSEA in the germline V gene. The CDR3 extends over 15 amino acids. CDR3 sequence: CSVVGQGAINYGYTF. CDR3 DNA: TGCAGCGTCGTGGGACAGGGGGCGATCAACTATGGCTACACCTTC.

This chain connects TRBV20-1 to TRBJ1-2; D remains ambiguous. V lost 4 bases to trimming and J lost 8 bases, with 14 bases between them. From germline, CDR1 is DFQATT and CDR2 SNEGSKA (reference sequence). The CDR3 contains 12 residues. DNA for the CDR3: TGCAGTGCTAATACGGGAGTGGGAGGCTACACCTTC. It specifies CSANTGVGGYTF.

CDR3 amino acids: CSVAAGEGTQHF. The CDR3 coding sequence is TGCAGCGTTGCGGCGGGGGAAGGGACCCAGCATTTT. The chain uses TRBV29-1 and TRBJ1-5; perhaps TRBD1 as D (5 bases). In germline, CDR1 is SQVTM, CDR2 ANQGSEA. The ends were cut back, 4 bases at V and 11 bases at J, with 15 bases in the middle. The CDR3 sequence is 12 residues long.

This clonotype has a count of ten or more. This chain links TRBV19 with TRBJ2-7; 8 positions agree with TRBD1. V lost 5 bases to trimming and J lost 2 bases; unmatched junction nucleotides: 8. This CDR3 spans 15 amino acids. The V gene's germline CDR1 is LNHDA and CDR2 SQIVND (reference sequence). This chain's CDR3 is CASSEGQESAYEQYF. The CDR3 DNA is TGTGCCAGTAGTGAGGGACAGGAGTCCGCCTACGAGCAGTACTTC.

The gene calls are TRBV2 and TRBJ2-7, with 12 bases that match TRBD1. With 4 bases clipped from V and 3 bases from J, the junction kept 10 bases outside the gene matches. This CDR3 is built from 17 residues. Germline V gene data show CDR1 as SNHLY and CDR2 as FYNNEI. The CDR3 DNA reads TGTGCCAGCAGTGCTACGGGACAGGGGGCAGACTTCTACGAGCAGTACTTC. Protein: CASSATGQGADFYEQYF.

This clonotype has just a few counts. The chain is built from TRBV5-1 and TRBJ2-7; D is undetermined. This CDR3 has 15 amino acids. CDR1 is SGHRS and CDR2 is YFSETQ in the germline V gene. V shed 0 bases and J shed 3 bases, with 13 bases lying between them. The CDR3 nucleotides read TGCGCCAGCAGCTTGGCCGGGCGGACCGTCTACGAGCAGTACTTC. Its protein product is CASSLAGRTVYEQYF.

This clonotype was picked up one time. This chain connects TRBV2 to TRBJ2-7; D is unclear. The ends were cut back, 7 bases at V and 3 bases at J, with 10 bases in the middle. The germline gives CDR1 SNHLY, CDR2 FYNNEI. The CDR3 contains 12 residues. The CDR3 spells CASNLGVYEQYF. The DNA of the CDR3 is TGTGCCAGCAATCTCGGAGTCTACGAGCAGTACTTC.

This clonotype was observed a handful of times. This rearrangement joins TRBV2 to TRBJ1-6; 8 nucleotides agree with TRBD1. The junction had 7 bases not matched to a gene; V was cut back by 6 bases and J by 6 bases. The CDR3 spans 15 residues. Germline CDR1 SNHLY, CDR2 FYNNEI. The DNA of the CDR3 is TGTGCCAGCAGGCGGACAGGGTACGGTAATTCACCCCTCCACTTT. This sequence encodes CASRRTGYGNSPLHF.

The chain carries TRBV7-9 and TRBJ1-2; possibly TRBD1 for D (6 bases). The CDR3 is 16 amino acids. V lost 6 bases to trimming and J lost 0 bases, with 17 bases between them. Germline CDR1 is SEHNR and CDR2 is FQNEAQ (reference sequence). For the CDR3, the DNA is TGTGCCAGCAGGGGGAATTCCGGGACATCTAACTATGGCTACACCTTC. This encodes CASRGNSGTSNYGYTF.

The CDR3: CSAFPLARDGEQYF. The CDR3 DNA follows: TGCAGTGCCTTCCCACTAGCGCGGGACGGGGAGCAGTACTTC. V gene TRBV20-1 combines with J gene TRBJ2-7, with 7 positions matching TRBD2. This CDR3 comprises 14 residues. CDR1 is DFQATT and CDR2 is SNEGSKA in the germline V gene (reference sequence). The trim removed 6 bases at V and 7 bases at J, leaving 15 bases unmatched.